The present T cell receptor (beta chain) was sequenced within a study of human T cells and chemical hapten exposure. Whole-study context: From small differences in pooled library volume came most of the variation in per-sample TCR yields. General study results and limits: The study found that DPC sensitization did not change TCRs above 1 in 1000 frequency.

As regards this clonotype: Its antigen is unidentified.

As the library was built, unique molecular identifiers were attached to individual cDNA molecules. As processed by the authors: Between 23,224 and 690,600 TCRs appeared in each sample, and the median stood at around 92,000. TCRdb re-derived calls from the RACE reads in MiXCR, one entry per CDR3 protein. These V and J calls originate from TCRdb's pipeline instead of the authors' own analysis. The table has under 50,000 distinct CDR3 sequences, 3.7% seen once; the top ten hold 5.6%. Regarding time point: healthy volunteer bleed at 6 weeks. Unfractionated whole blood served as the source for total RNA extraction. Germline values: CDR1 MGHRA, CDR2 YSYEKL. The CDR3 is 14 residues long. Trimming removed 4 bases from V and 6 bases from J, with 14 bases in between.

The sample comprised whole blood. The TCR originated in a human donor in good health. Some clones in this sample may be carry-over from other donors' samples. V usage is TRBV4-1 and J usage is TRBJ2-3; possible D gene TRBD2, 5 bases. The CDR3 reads CASSPGLRGDTQYF. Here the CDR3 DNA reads TGCGCCAGCAGCCCGGGTCTACGAGGGGATACGCAGTATTTT.